One and the same sample provided the 29 T cell receptor beta chains below, sequenced in a study of T cells in Graves' hyperthyroidism and ophthalmopathy. Amplified regions were TCR beta CDR3 sequences from RNA transcripts. TCR CDR3 regions were first amplified by RT-PCR with HTBI primers. TCRdb reprocessed the multiplex PCR reads via MiXCR and lists one record per CDR3 protein. This sample has about 500,000 distinct CDR3 sequences; 16% occur once, and the top ten carry roughly 18%. Sequenced sample: blood. These receptors came from a woman under 30 with Graves' hyperthyroidism.

Points on this clonotype: This may be a read error: a much more frequent sequence differs by one nucleotide. This chain uses TRBV7-9 with TRBJ2-1; 8 nucleotides line up with TRBD2. Germline V gene sequence: CDR1 SEHNR, CDR2 FQNEAQ (reference sequence). The CDR3 sequence is 16 residues long. Trimming took 5 bases from V and 4 from J; bases not matched to a gene: 10. The CDR3 DNA reads as TGTGCCAGCAGCCCCCCAGGCGGGAGGTCTTACAATGAGCAGTTCTTC. Translation gives CASSPPGGRSYNEQFF.

This clonotype appeared many times. The chain uses TRBV7-6 and TRBJ2-7; 7 positions agree with TRBD2. Germline trimming cut 5 bases from V and 7 bases from J; bases unmatched to any gene: 5. The CDR3 runs 12 residues. Germline V lookup: CDR1 SGHVS, CDR2 FNYEAQ. CDR3 protein: CASSTTGGEQYF. DNA of the CDR3: TGTGCCAGCAGCACGACGGGGGGAGAGCAGTACTTC.

This clonotype was detected only once. Germline is not matched at one junction end, which may reflect a read error. V and J are TRBV20-1 and TRBJ2-7, with unresolved D. The CDR3 has 13 amino acids. CDR1 and CDR2 from the germline V gene are DFQATT and SNEGSKA (reference sequence). The CDR3 protein is CSASSYSPYDQYF. DNA of the CDR3: TGCAGTGCTAGTAGCTATTCCCCTTACGATCAGTACTTC.

This clonotype has more than one count but fewer than ten. CDR3 loop: CSASSGGSYNEQFF. DNA of the CDR3: TGCAGTGCTAGTTCCGGGGGCTCGTACAATGAGCAGTTCTTC. The gene calls are TRBV20-1 and TRBJ2-1; the D call may be TRBD1 or TRBD2 (6 bases each). This CDR3 region has 14 residues. Germline V gene sequence: CDR1 DFQATT, CDR2 SNEGSKA (reference sequence). Between the trimmed V and J ends, which lost 3 bases and 4 bases, there was a span of 13 bases.

This clonotype was found many times. This chain joins TRBV20-1 and TRBJ1-2; 11 bases map to TRBD1. The trim removed 4 bases at V and 7 bases at J, leaving 11 bases unmatched. From germline, CDR1 is DFQATT and CDR2 SNEGSKA (reference sequence). The length of the CDR3 is 15 residues. CDR3 in DNA: TGCAGTGCTACTGGACAGGGGGCGGTTAAATCTGGCTACACCTTC. Translation: CSATGQGAVKSGYTF.

The sample holds a few counts of this clonotype. The chain carries TRBV19 and TRBJ1-6; 10 positions match TRBD1. CDR1 is LNHDA and CDR2 is SQIVND in the germline V gene (reference sequence). The length of the CDR3 is 16 residues. The trim removed 3 bases at V and 5 bases at J, leaving 4 bases unmatched. CDR3 region: CASSMRTGGDNSPLHF. As DNA, the CDR3 is TGTGCCAGTAGTATGAGGACAGGGGGAGATAATTCACCCCTCCACTTT.

This clonotype was seen at least ten times. This rearrangement joins TRBV3-1 to TRBJ2-7; no clear D gene. The CDR3 length is 14 residues. Per germline, CDR1 LGHDT and CDR2 YNNKEL (reference sequence). The V end was cut by 4 bases, the J end by 1 base, with 11 bases between. The CDR3 reads CASSRTRLSYEQYF. CDR3 in DNA: TGTGCCAGCAGCCGGACGCGCCTGTCCTACGAGCAGTACTTC.

This clonotype was recorded at least ten times. V usage is TRBV6-1 and J usage is TRBJ1-1; no reliable D call. The CDR3 runs to 13 residues. Trimming shortened V by 5 bases and J by 5 bases, and 12 bases separated the two germline ends. Germline loops: CDR1 MNHNS, CDR2 SASEGT. The CDR3 nucleotides read TGTGCCAGCAGTACACCGAAGGAGACTGAAGCTTTCTTT. Its protein product is CASSTPKETEAFF.

This clonotype has a count of ten or more. The CDR3 sequence is CASSFGSNSNQPQHF. CDR3 in DNA: TGTGCCAGCAGTTTCGGGTCGAATAGCAATCAGCCCCAGCATTTT. J is TRBJ1-5 and V is TRBV2, with D uncertain. Germline lookup yields CDR1 SNHLY and CDR2 FYNNEI. V was shortened by 5 bases and J by 0 bases, with 11 bases between the two germline ends. This CDR3 spans 15 amino acids. The full variable domain, rest sourced from reference TRBV2 and TRBJ1-5, is EPEVTQTPSHQVTQMGQEVILRCVPISNHLYFYWYRQILGQKVEFLVSFYNNEISEKSEIFDDQFSVERPDGSNFTLKIRSTKLEDSAMYFCASSFGSNSNQPQHFGDGTRLSIL.

The chain joins TRBV20-1 to TRBJ1-1, with a weak D call TRBD1 (6 bases). CDR1 and CDR2 from the germline V gene are DFQATT and SNEGSKA (reference sequence). This CDR3 has 14 amino acids. Between the trimmed V and J ends, which lost 5 bases and 1 base, there was a span of 14 bases. The CDR3 spells CSAVVQGRNTEAFF. CDR3 nucleotides: TGCAGTGCTGTCGTACAGGGTAGGAACACTGAAGCTTTCTTT.

This clonotype has ten or more counts. The chain joins TRBV10-3 to TRBJ2-3, with a weak D call TRBD1 (6 bases). V was shortened by 11 bases and J by 4 bases, with 16 bases between the two germline ends. The germline V gene has CDR1 ENHRY and CDR2 SYGVKD. This CDR3 is 13 amino acids long. The CDR3 nucleotides read TGTGCCGCGGCCCAGGGGTCCGCAGATACGCAGTATTTT. Translating it yields CAAAQGSADTQYF.

This clonotype has at least ten counts. This rearrangement joins TRBV24-1 to TRBJ2-7, with 10 bases lining up with TRBD1. V shed 4 bases and J 3 bases; nucleotides not matched to a gene: 5. The CDR3 sequence is 15 residues long. Germline assignment: CDR1 KGHDR and CDR2 SFDVKD. CDR3 sequence: CATSDPGQGDYEQYF. CDR3 sequence (DNA): TGTGCCACCAGTGACCCAGGACAGGGGGACTACGAGCAGTACTTC.

The V call is TRBV20-1, the J call TRBJ1-1; D perhaps matches TRBD1 (5 bases). The germline V gene has CDR1 DFQATT and CDR2 SNEGSKA (reference sequence). This CDR3 has 15 amino acids. Trimming shortened V by 0 bases and J by 1 base, and 12 bases separated the two germline ends. CDR3 sequence (DNA): TGCAGTGCTAGAGATGGGCAGGGAGGGAACACTGAAGCTTTCTTT. As protein: CSARDGQGGNTEAFF.

V usage is TRBV24-1 and J usage is TRBJ2-5; a weak D match, TRBD2 (6 bases). The length of the CDR3 is 17 residues. V dropped 2 bases and J dropped 5 bases, with 20 bases sitting between them. Germline CDR1 reads KGHDR; CDR2 reads SFDVKD. Here the CDR3 DNA reads TGTGCCACCAGTGATTCCCGGGACTCTCGCAGTTTTGAGACCCAGTACTTC. Translated, it gives CATSDSRDSRSFETQYF.

This clonotype was counted ten times or more. This chain connects TRBV18 to TRBJ1-5, with unresolved D. Germline V gives CDR1 KGHSH, CDR2 LQKENI. V lost 3 bases and J lost 2, with 5 bases in between. The CDR3 loop spans 13 amino acids. In nucleotides, the CDR3 is TGTGCCAGCTCACCTCAGGGCAATCAGCCCCAGCATTTT. Protein sequence: CASSPQGNQPQHF.

V gene TRBV19 combines with J gene TRBJ1-5, with 9 bases aligning to TRBD1. The V gene end was trimmed by 0 bases and the J gene end by 5 bases; junction bases not matched to a gene: 8. The CDR3 totals 17 residues. CDR1 is LNHDA, CDR2 SQIVND, per germline (reference sequence). CDR3 residues: CASSIDLSWTGDQPQHF. CDR3 nucleotides: TGTGCCAGTAGTATAGATCTATCCTGGACAGGGGATCAGCCCCAGCATTTT.

The sample holds many counts of this clonotype. This chain links TRBV6-5 with TRBJ2-7; 8 bases match TRBD2. The germline V gene has CDR1 MNHEY and CDR2 SVGAGI. The trim removed 2 bases at V and 2 bases at J, leaving 5 bases unmatched. The CDR3 loop spans 15 amino acids. CDR3 sequence (DNA): TGTGCCAGCAGTTACAAAGCGGGGGCCACCTACGAGCAGTACTTC. It translates to CASSYKAGATYEQYF.

At least ten counts were recorded for this clonotype. The chain recombines TRBV11-2 with TRBJ1-2, with D uncertain. Trimming shortened V by 2 bases and J by 8 bases, and 12 bases separated the two germline ends. Germline loops: CDR1 SGHAT, CDR2 FQNNGV. The CDR3 runs 13 residues. The CDR3 nucleotides are TGTGCCAGCAGCTTACCGGGAAGTGGCGGCTACACCTTC. Residues: CASSLPGSGGYTF.

The chain couples TRBV12-3 or TRBV12-4 to TRBJ1-5; TRBD1 aligns across 8 bases. Germline trimming cut 6 bases from V and 3 bases from J; bases unmatched to any gene: 16. The CDR3 runs 18 residues. CDR3 sequence reads: CASSLGAMTGVINQPQHF. CDR3 coding DNA: TGTGCCAGCAGCTTGGGGGCCATGACAGGGGTTATCAATCAGCCCCAGCATTTT.

As to this clonotype: This may be a read error, as it is one base from a much larger clone. The CDR3 here is CASSSALRAPQDGYTF. The CDR3 DNA follows: TGTGCCAGCAGTTCAGCGCTAAGGGCTCCTCAGGACGGCTACACCTTC. The gene calls are TRBV12-3 or TRBV12-4 and TRBJ1-2; no clear D. This CDR3 has 16 residues. V lost 4 bases to trimming and J lost 8 bases, with 23 bases between them.

This clonotype was found many times. V gene TRBV20-1 combines with J gene TRBJ1-3; TRBD1 matches at 9 bases. CDR3 size: 16 residues. The V gene's germline CDR1 is DFQATT and CDR2 SNEGSKA (reference sequence). The V gene end was trimmed by 2 bases and the J gene end by 4 bases; junction bases not matched to a gene: 9. The CDR3 bases are TGCAGTGCTAGACGACAGGGGGATTCTCGGGGAAACACCATATATTTT. It specifies CSARRQGDSRGNTIYF.

This clonotype was detected only a few times. This rearrangement joins TRBV2 to TRBJ2-1, with 11 bases aligning to TRBD2. The CDR3 loop spans 17 amino acids. Germline V CDR1 and CDR2: SNHLY, FYNNEI. The junction had 8 bases not matched to a gene; V was cut back by 3 bases and J by 4 bases. CDR3 bases: TGTGCCAGCAGTGATCCGGTAGCGGGGGGGCGGTACAATGAGCAGTTCTTC. Amino acid sequence: CASSDPVAGGRYNEQFF.

This chain links TRBV7-9 with TRBJ2-1; D is ambiguous. Between the trimmed V and J ends, which lost 10 bases and 9 bases, there was a span of 10 bases. CDR1 SEHNR and CDR2 FQNEAQ come from the germline V gene (reference sequence). The CDR3 extends over 10 amino acids. In DNA form, the CDR3 reads TGTGCCACGACGGACGTTGAGCAGTTCTTC. Translation: CATTDVEQFF.

The chain has TRBV4-2 and TRBJ2-5; 7 bases line up with TRBD2. The CDR3 runs to 14 residues. The junction had 4 bases not matched to a gene; V was cut back by 1 base and J by 5 bases. Germline V gene lookup returns CDR1 LGHNA and CDR2 YNFKEQ. Here the CDR3 DNA reads TGTGCCAGCAGCCAAGGGGGAGGGTGGGAGACCCAGTACTTC. Its protein is CASSQGGGWETQYF.

In the case of this clonotype: A much larger clone is a single base away; this may be a read error. The chain couples TRBV20-1 to TRBJ2-5; maybe TRBD2 (6 bases). Trimming stripped 5 bases from V and 7 bases from J, with 14 bases between. The germline V gene has CDR1 DFQATT and CDR2 SNEGSKA (reference sequence). The CDR3 spans 12 residues. CDR3 sequence reads: CSASGDPGTQYF. The CDR3 DNA is TGCAGTGCTTCGGGAGACCCAGGGACCCAGTACTTC.

This clonotype was counted between two and nine times. The rearrangement uses TRBV12-3 or TRBV12-4 and TRBJ2-5; D remains unclear. Trimming stripped 2 bases from V and 9 bases from J, with 13 bases between. This CDR3 region has 13 residues. This chain's CDR3 is CASSLKGRRSQYF. As DNA, the CDR3 is TGTGCCAGCAGTTTAAAAGGACGCCGGTCCCAGTACTTC.

The V gene is TRBV16, the J gene TRBJ2-1; 7 bases match TRBD2. Per germline, CDR1 KGHSY and CDR2 FQNENV. The CDR3 is 17 residues long. Germline trimming cut 6 bases from V and 1 base from J; bases unmatched to any gene: 12. The CDR3 DNA is TGTGCCAGCAGTTACTCGAGGCTAGCGGCTTCCTACAATGAGCAGTTCTTC. This codes for CASSYSRLAASYNEQFF. The full variable domain, with the rest looked up from reference TRBV16 and TRBJ2-1, is GEEVAQTPKHLVRGEGQKAKLYCAPIKGHSYVFWYQQVLKNEFKFLISFQNENVFDETGMPKERFSAKCLPNSPCSLEIQATKLEDSAVYFCASSYSRLAASYNEQFFGPGTRLTVL.

CDR3 nucleotide sequence: TGTGCCAGCAGCCAAGACTTGGGGGATGAGGAAAAACTGTTTTTT. Translating gives CASSQDLGDEEKLFF. V is TRBV3-1 and J is TRBJ1-4; TRBD1 might be the D (5 bases). CDR3 length equals 15 residues. The germline V gene has CDR1 LGHDT and CDR2 YNNKEL (reference sequence). Trimming removed 0 bases at V and 8 bases at J, with 13 bases between.

In this sample, this clonotype turned up many times. CDR3 residues: CATSDRNPGQGLETQYF. The CDR3 nucleotides are TGTGCCACCAGTGACCGAAACCCGGGACAGGGGCTGGAGACCCAGTACTTC. The chain uses TRBV24-1 and TRBJ2-5; the match to TRBD1 covers 10 bases. The CDR3 spans 17 residues. Trimming at V came to 4 bases and at J to 5 bases, leaving 12 bases not matched to a gene. Germline V gives CDR1 KGHDR, CDR2 SFDVKD.